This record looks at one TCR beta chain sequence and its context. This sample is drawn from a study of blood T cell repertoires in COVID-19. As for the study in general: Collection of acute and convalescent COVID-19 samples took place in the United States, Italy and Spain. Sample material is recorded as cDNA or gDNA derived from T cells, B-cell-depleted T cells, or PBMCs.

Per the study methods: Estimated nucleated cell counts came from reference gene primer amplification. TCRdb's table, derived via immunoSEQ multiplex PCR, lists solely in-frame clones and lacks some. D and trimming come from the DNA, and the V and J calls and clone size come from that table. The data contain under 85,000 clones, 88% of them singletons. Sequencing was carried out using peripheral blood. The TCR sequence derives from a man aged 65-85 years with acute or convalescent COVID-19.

The CDR3 DNA reads TGTGCCAGCAGTCCAGGACAGGGATTCGTCACTGAAGCTTTCTTT. Its translation is CASSPGQGFVTEAFF. J is TRBJ1-1 and V is TRBV27, with 8 nucleotides matching TRBD1. The junction had 9 bases not matched to a gene; V was cut back by 5 bases and J by 4 bases. The length of the CDR3 is 15 residues. Germline V gives CDR1 MNHEY, CDR2 SMNVEV (reference sequence).